A selection of T cell receptor beta chains follows, all from one sample in a study of CD4 T cells in relation to SARS-CoV-2 and coronaviruses. Assay used: immunoSEQ multiplex PCR; TCRdb lists only in-frame clones, some missing. The sample holds around 65,000 clones, around 86% seen once. Sequenced: memory CD4+ T cells from PBMCs. The receptor source for this set is a human donor in good health. The CDR3 runs from the conserved cysteine through the conserved F or W. A D gene is named only where the DNA matches it firmly. Only part of the rows carry a size: once, few, many, or a class if the clone is expanded.

size,D,V,J,CDR3,DNA
.,.,TRBV7-9,TRBJ1-4,CASSLRATNEKLFF,TGTGCCAGCAGCCTACGAGCAACTAATGAAAAACTGTTTTTT
.,.,TRBV27,TRBJ1-1,CASVQGSPNTEAFF,TGTGCCAGCGTCCAGGGGTCCCCGAACACTGAAGCTTTCTTT
.,.,TRBV28,TRBJ1-6,CASSTGQTDSPLHF,TGTGCCAGCAGTACCGGACAGACGGATTCACCCCTCCACTTT
.,.,TRBV19,TRBJ2-2,CATTAGQNTGELFF,TGTGCCACCACGGCGGGGCAGAACACCGGGGAGCTGTTTTTT
once,TRBD1,TRBV4-1,TRBJ1-6,CASSARDRSPLHF,TGCGCCAGCAGCGCCCGGGACAGGTCACCCCTCCACTTT
.,.,TRBV30,TRBJ1-2,CAWSSNAYGYTF,TGTGCCTGGAGTAGCAATGCCTATGGCTACACCTTC
.,.,TRBV27,TRBJ1-1,CASSSGGGRTFF,TGTGCCAGCAGTTCCGGGGGGGGGCGGACTTTCTTT
.,TRBD2,TRBV29-1,TRBJ2-1,CSVAGGLAANNEQFF,TGCAGCGTTGCAGGTGGACTAGCGGCAAACAATGAGCAGTTCTTC
.,TRBD1,TRBV27,TRBJ2-1,CASRGTGGLGEQFF,TGTGCCAGCAGGGGGACAGGGGGACTTGGAGAGCAGTTCTTC
.,TRBD1,TRBV19,TRBJ1-5,CASADRGTNQPQHF,TGTGCCAGTGCGGACAGGGGGACTAATCAGCCCCAGCATTTT
once,.,TRBV6-4,TRBJ2-3,CASRGDGSWFITDTQYF,TGTGCCAGCAGGGGGGACGGGAGCTGGTTTATCACAGATACGCAGTATTTT
.,.,TRBV19,TRBJ1-1,CASSRKFGETEAFF,TGTGCCAGTAGTAGGAAGTTTGGGGAGACTGAAGCTTTCTTT
.,.,TRBV5-6,TRBJ2-2,CASSLVQTRGGGGELFF,TGTGCCAGCAGCTTGGTCCAGACCCGAGGGGGAGGCGGGGAGCTGTTTTTT
.,.,TRBV11-2,TRBJ1-1,CASSLEGRYTEAFF,TGTGCCAGCAGCTTAGAGGGCAGATACACTGAAGCTTTCTTT
.,.,TRBV23-1,TRBJ2-1,CASSPPKGDNEQFF,TGCGCCAGCAGTCCCCCCAAGGGAGACAATGAGCAGTTCTTC
.,.,TRBV11-1,TRBJ1-1,CASSFSTGRGNTEAFF,TGTGCCAGCAGCTTCTCGACCGGCAGGGGTAATACTGAAGCTTTCTTT
.,.,TRBV19,TRBJ1-1,CASSIQGMNTEAFF,TGTGCCAGTAGTATACAGGGGATGAACACTGAAGCTTTCTTT
.,.,TRBV7-9,TRBJ1-2,CASSSRDTELNYGYTF,TGTGCCAGCAGCTCCCGGGACACGGAGCTTAACTATGGCTACACCTTC
.,.,TRBV2,TRBJ1-4,CASSGRWATNEKLFF,TGTGCCAGCAGTGGACGATGGGCGACTAATGAAAAACTGTTTTTT
.,.,TRBV29-1,TRBJ2-1,CSVLGSRDEQFF,TGCAGCGTTCTAGGGTCTCGGGATGAGCAGTTCTTC
.,TRBD2,TRBV5-1,TRBJ2-1,CASSEAGGTYNEQFF,TGCGCCAGCTCAGAAGCGGGAGGCACCTACAATGAGCAGTTCTTC
.,TRBD1,TRBV5-6,TRBJ2-5,CASSLVSVGTGLYF,TGTGCCAGCAGCTTGGTATCGGTAGGGACAGGGTTGTACTTC